This T cell receptor (beta chain) was documented in a study of PD-1 blockade in classical Hodgkin lymphoma. Comments on this clone: Its cognate antigen is unknown.

General study findings and limits: Significantly greater TCR diversity emerged by C4D1 in CD4+ cells but not CD8+ cells. Differences between repertoires have undefined causes, possibly disease activity or prior therapy. When nivolumab was started under 1 year after ASCT, patients were excluded.

Here immunoSEQ multiplex PCR was the method, and the copy in TCRdb shows in-frame clones only, minus some. Of 30,000 to 45,000 clones listed, about 91% are singletons. Every patient experienced relapse after autologous stem cell transplantation, and brentuximab vedotin exposure varied. The receptor was isolated from a human donor with classical Hodgkin lymphoma. The material sequenced was peripheral blood mononuclear cells (PBMCs), taken before the second cycle of nivolumab.

DNA of the CDR3: TGTGCCAGCAGCGTAGGTCCCGGCAGGGGCACTGAAGCTTTCTTT. It specifies CASSVGPGRGTEAFF. This sequence joins TRBV9 and TRBJ1-1, with D possibly being TRBD1 (6 bases). Trimming shortened V by 0 bases and J by 4 bases, and 13 bases separated the two germline ends. This CDR3 spans 15 amino acids. Germline assignment: CDR1 SGDLS and CDR2 YYNGEE.